Listed below are T cell receptor beta chains from one sample, sequenced in a study of neoadjuvant nivolumab and ipilimumab in lung cancer. Assay used: immunoSEQ multiplex PCR; TCRdb lists only in-frame clones, some missing. The table shows tens of thousands of clones, with more than 80% occurring only once. The source was tumor tissue, collected after neoadjuvant nivolumab, alone or with ipilimumab, at or shortly before surgery. These receptors came from an adult with non-small cell lung cancer. CDR3s include the opening cysteine and the closing phenylalanine or tryptophan. A D gene is named only where the DNA matches it firmly. Not all rows give a size; the values are once, few, many and, for expanded clones, a class.

>TRBD1|.|TRBJ1-1|TRBV29-1
CSVATRLRGFDTEAFF
TGCAGCGTCGCTACACGACTCAGGGGGTTTGACACTGAAGCTTTCTTT
>.|.|TRBJ2-1|TRBV14
CASSPFSGGYNEQFF
TGTGCCAGCAGCCCCTTTAGCGGAGGCTACAATGAGCAGTTCTTC
>.|.|TRBJ2-1|TRBV10-3
CAISDPGNSYNEQFF
TGTGCCATCAGTGACCCGGGTAACTCCTACAATGAGCAGTTCTTC
>.|.|TRBJ2-7|TRBV30
CAWSVGGRSREQYF
TGTGCCTGGAGTGTAGGCGGCAGGTCTCGCGAGCAGTACTTC
>TRBD2|.|TRBJ2-1|TRBV7-6
CASSSWTSGEEQFF
TGTGCCAGCAGCTCATGGACTAGCGGGGAGGAGCAGTTCTTC
>.|.|TRBJ1-6|TRBV6-5
CASSHSDRPFNSPLHF
TGTGCCAGCAGTCACTCTGACAGGCCGTTTAATTCACCCCTCCACTTT
>TRBD2|.|TRBJ2-1|TRBV9
CASSEGLAGGDEQFF
TGTGCCAGCAGCGAGGGACTAGCGGGAGGTGATGAGCAGTTCTTC
>.|.|TRBJ2-7|TRBV20-1
CSASEIYEQYF
TGCAGTGCTAGTGAAATCTACGAGCAGTACTTC
>TRBD1|.|TRBJ2-1|TRBV7-2
CASSPRDSEQFF
TGTGCCAGCAGCCCCCGGGACAGTGAGCAGTTCTTC
>TRBD1|.|TRBJ2-3|TRBV6-5
CASSLVGQGAGDTQYF
TGTGCCAGCAGTTTGGTCGGACAGGGGGCTGGGGATACGCAGTATTTT
>.|.|TRBJ2-1|TRBV7-9
CASSFHDEQFF
TGTGCCAGCAGCTTTCACGATGAGCAGTTCTTC
>.|once|TRBJ1-3|TRBV6-5
CASSYSAAGNTIYF
TGTGCCAGCAGTTACTCCGCAGCTGGAAACACCATATATTTT
>.|.|TRBJ1-1|TRBV5-6
CASSFFGGTPGGNTEAFF
TGTGCCAGCAGCTTCTTCGGAGGGACACCCGGGGGGAACACTGAAGCTTTCTTT
>TRBD2|.|TRBJ2-3|TRBV25-1
CASSEYSSGASTDTQYF
TGTGCCAGCAGTGAATATTCTAGCGGGGCTAGCACAGATACGCAGTATTTT
>.|.|TRBJ2-1|TRBV7-2
CASSLKASYNEQFF
TGTGCCAGCAGCTTAAAGGCCTCCTACAATGAGCAGTTCTTC
>TRBD1|.|TRBJ1-1|TRBV7-9
CASRRDRQYTEAFF
TGTGCCAGCAGACGGGACAGACAATACACTGAAGCTTTCTTT
>.|.|TRBJ1-5|TRBV7-9
CACSKGSNQPQHF
TGTGCCTGTTCAAAAGGGAGCAATCAGCCCCAGCATTTT
>.|.|TRBJ2-3|TRBV7-2
CASSLLAGTDTQYF
TGTGCCAGCAGCTTATTAGCGGGCACAGATACGCAGTATTTT
>.|.|TRBJ2-2|TRBV5-4
CASSLGNSNTGELFF
TGTGCCAGCAGCTTAGGGAATTCGAACACCGGGGAGCTGTTTTTT
>TRBD2|.|TRBJ2-7|TRBV10-3
CAISESSLAGVGEQYF
TGTGCCATCAGTGAGTCCTCACTAGCGGGAGTAGGGGAGCAGTACTTC
>.|.|TRBJ2-1|TRBV20-1
CSAWREEQFF
TGCAGTGCTTGGCGGGAAGAGCAGTTCTTC
>.|.|TRBJ2-5|TRBV18
CASSPKPQETQYF
TGTGCCAGCTCACCAAAACCGCAAGAGACCCAGTACTTC
>TRBD2|.|TRBJ2-5|TRBV30
CAWAKRGETQYF
TGTGCCTGGGCGAAGCGGGGAGAGACCCAGTACTTC
>.|.|TRBJ2-6|TRBV25-1
CASSDGPKNSGANVLTF
TGTGCCAGCAGTGACGGGCCTAAAAACTCTGGGGCCAACGTCCTGACTTTC
>.|few|TRBJ1-2|TRBV7-2
CATGEDGYTF
TGTGCCACCGGGGAGGATGGCTACACCTTC
>.|.|TRBJ2-1|TRBV29-1
CSVASYNEQFF
TGCAGCGTTGCTTCCTACAATGAGCAGTTCTTC
>.|.|TRBJ1-2|TRBV11-3
CARTGRENYGYTF
TGTGCCAGGACGGGACGGGAAAACTATGGCTACACCTTC
>.|.|TRBJ1-2|TRBV6-5
CASGSGTDYGYTF
TGTGCCAGCGGATCCGGGACGGACTATGGCTACACCTTC
>TRBD1|.|TRBJ1-3|TRBV7-9
CASSLDREGNTIYF
TGTGCCAGCAGCCTAGACAGGGAGGGAAACACCATATATTTT
>TRBD2|.|TRBJ2-1|TRBV6-1
CASSEASGGGYEQFF
TGTGCCAGCAGTGAAGCCAGCGGGGGGGGTTATGAGCAGTTCTTC
>.|.|TRBJ1-1|TRBV7-9
CASSPQDNTEAFF
TGTGCCAGCAGCCCTCAGGACAACACTGAAGCTTTCTTT
>.|.|TRBJ1-4|TRBV2
CASNWGSANEKLFF
TGTGCCAGCAATTGGGGTTCGGCTAATGAAAAACTGTTTTTT
>.|.|TRBJ2-5|TRBV5-4
CASSLAPGETQYF
TGTGCCAGCAGCTTGGCACCGGGAGAGACCCAGTACTTC
>.|.|TRBJ2-2|TRBV10-3
CAISELERAGELFF
TGTGCCATCAGTGAGTTAGAGAGGGCCGGGGAGCTGTTTTTT
>TRBD1|.|TRBJ1-2|TRBV6-5
CASRGDRGHGYTF
TGTGCCAGCAGAGGGGACAGGGGACATGGCTACACCTTC
>.|.|TRBJ2-5|TRBV9
CASSVAITRGKETQYF
TGTGCCAGCAGCGTAGCGATTACAAGGGGCAAAGAGACCCAGTACTTC
>TRBD1|few|TRBJ2-5|TRBV7-6
CASSWVGQPLQETQYF
TGTGCCAGCAGCTGGGTGGGACAGCCTCTCCAAGAGACCCAGTACTTC